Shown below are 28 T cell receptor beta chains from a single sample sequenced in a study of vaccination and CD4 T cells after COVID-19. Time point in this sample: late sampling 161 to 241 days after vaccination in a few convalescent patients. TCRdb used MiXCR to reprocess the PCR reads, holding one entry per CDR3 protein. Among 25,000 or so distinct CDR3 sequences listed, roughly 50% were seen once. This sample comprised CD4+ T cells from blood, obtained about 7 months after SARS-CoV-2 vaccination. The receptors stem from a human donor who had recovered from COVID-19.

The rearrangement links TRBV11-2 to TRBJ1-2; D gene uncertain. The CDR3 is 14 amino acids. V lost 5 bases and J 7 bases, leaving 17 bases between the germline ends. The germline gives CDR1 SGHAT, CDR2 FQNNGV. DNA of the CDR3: TGTGCCAGCAGCCCTATGTCCCCGTTTCGTGGCTACACCTTC. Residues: CASSPMSPFRGYTF.

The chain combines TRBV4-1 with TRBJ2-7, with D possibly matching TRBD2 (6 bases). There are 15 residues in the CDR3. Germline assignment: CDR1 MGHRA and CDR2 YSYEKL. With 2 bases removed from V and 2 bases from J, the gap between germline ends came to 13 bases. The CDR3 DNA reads TGCGCCAGCAGCCAACCCCAACGGGGGACCTACGAGCAGTACTTC. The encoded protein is CASSQPQRGTYEQYF.

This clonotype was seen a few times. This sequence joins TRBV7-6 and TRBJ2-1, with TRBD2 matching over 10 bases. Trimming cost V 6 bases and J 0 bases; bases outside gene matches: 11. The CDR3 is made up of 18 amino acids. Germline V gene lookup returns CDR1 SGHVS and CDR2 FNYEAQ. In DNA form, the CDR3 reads TGTGCCAGCAGATTGACTAGCGGGTGGGGTAGCTCCTACAATGAGCAGTTCTTC. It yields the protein CASRLTSGWGSSYNEQFF.

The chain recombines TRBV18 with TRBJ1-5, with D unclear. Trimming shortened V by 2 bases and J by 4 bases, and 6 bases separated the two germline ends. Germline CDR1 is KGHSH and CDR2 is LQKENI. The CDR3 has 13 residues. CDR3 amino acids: CASSPSGNQPQHF. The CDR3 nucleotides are TGTGCCAGCTCACCAAGCGGGAATCAGCCCCAGCATTTT.

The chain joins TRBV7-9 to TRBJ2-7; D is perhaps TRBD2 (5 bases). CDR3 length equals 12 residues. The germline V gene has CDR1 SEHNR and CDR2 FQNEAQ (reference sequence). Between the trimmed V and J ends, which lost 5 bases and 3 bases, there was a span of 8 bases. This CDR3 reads CASSVDYYEQYF. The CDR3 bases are TGTGCCAGCAGCGTAGACTACTACGAGCAGTACTTC. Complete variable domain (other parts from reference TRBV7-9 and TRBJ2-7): DTGVSQNPRHKITKRGQNVTFRCDPISEHNRLYWYRQTLGQGPEFLTYFQNEAQLEKSRLLSDRFSAERPKGSFSTLEIQRTEQGDSAMYLCASSVDYYEQYFGPGTRLTVT.

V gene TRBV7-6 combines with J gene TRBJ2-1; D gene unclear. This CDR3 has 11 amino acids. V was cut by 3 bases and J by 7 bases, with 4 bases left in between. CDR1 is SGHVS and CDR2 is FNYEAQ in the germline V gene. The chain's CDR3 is CASSLTNEQFF. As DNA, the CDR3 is TGTGCCAGCAGCTTGACGAATGAGCAGTTCTTC.

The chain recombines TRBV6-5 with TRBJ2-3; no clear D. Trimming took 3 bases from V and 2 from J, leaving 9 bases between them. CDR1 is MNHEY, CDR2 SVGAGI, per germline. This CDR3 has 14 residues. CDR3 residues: CASSYSDLTDTQYF. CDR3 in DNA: TGTGCCAGCAGTTATTCGGATCTCACAGATACGCAGTATTTT.

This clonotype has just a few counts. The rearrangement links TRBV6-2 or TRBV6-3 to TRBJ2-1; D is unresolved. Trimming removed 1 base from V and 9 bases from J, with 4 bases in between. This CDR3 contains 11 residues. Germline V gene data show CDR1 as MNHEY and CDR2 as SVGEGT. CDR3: CASSYWLEQFF. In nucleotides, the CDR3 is TGTGCCAGCAGTTACTGGCTTGAGCAGTTCTTC.

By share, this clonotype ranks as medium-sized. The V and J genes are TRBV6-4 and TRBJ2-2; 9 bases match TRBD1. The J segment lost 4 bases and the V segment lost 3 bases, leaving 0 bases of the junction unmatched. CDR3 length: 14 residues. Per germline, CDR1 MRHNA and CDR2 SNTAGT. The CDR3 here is CASSEGQGTGELFF. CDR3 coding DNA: TGTGCCAGCAGTGAGGGACAGGGCACCGGGGAGCTGTTTTTT.

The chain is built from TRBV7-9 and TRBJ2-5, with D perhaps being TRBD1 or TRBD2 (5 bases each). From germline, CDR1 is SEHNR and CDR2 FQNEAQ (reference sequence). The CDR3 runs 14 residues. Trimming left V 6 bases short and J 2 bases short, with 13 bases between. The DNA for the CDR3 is TGTGCCAGCAGAATGACGGGACCACAAGAGACCCAGTACTTC. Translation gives CASRMTGPQETQYF.

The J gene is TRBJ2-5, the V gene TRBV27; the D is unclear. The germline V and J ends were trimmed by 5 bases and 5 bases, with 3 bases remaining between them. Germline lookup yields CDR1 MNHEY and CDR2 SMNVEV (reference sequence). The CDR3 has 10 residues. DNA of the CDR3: TGTGCCAGCAGTAGCGAGACCCAGTACTTC. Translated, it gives CASSSETQYF.

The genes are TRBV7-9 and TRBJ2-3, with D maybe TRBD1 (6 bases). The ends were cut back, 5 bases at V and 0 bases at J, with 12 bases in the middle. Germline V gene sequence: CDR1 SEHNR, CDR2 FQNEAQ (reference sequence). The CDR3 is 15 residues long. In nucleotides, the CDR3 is TGTGCCAGCAGCCCTGGACAGAGAAGCACAGATACGCAGTATTTT. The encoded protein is CASSPGQRSTDTQYF.

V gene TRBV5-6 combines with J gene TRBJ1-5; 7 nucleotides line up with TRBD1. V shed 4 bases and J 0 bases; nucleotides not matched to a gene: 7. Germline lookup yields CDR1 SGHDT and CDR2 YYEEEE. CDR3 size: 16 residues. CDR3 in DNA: TGTGCCAGCAGCGCACGGACAGGAGATAGCAATCAGCCCCAGCATTTT. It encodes CASSARTGDSNQPQHF.

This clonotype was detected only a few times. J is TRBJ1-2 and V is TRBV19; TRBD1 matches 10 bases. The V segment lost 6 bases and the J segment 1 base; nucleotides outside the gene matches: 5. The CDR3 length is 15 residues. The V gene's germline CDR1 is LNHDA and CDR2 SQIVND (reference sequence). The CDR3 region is CASRPGQGDNYGYTF. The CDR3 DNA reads TGTGCCAGTAGACCCGGACAGGGGGATAACTATGGCTACACCTTC.

The CDR3 here is CSARDWLIETSVYNEQFF. In DNA form, the CDR3 reads TGCAGTGCTAGAGATTGGTTGATTGAGACTAGCGTATACAATGAGCAGTTCTTC. The rearrangement joins TRBV20-1 to TRBJ2-1; 8 nucleotides agree with TRBD2. The CDR3 covers 18 residues. V lost 0 bases and J lost 4; bases outside the gene matches: 14. CDR1 is DFQATT and CDR2 is SNEGSKA in the germline V gene (reference sequence).

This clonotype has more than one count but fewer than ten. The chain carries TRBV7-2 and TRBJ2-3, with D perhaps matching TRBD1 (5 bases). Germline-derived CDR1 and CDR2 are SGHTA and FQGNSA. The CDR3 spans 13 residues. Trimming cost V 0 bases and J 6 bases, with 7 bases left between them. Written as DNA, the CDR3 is TGTGCCAGCAGCTTAGCAGACAGCGATACGCAGTATTTT. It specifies CASSLADSDTQYF.

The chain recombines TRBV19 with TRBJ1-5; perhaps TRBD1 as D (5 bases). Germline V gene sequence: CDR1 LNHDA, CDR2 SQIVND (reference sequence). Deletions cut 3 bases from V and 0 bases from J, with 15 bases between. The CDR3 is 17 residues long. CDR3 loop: CASSIRGPSLSNQPQHF. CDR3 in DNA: TGTGCCAGTAGTATCCGGGGACCTTCTCTTAGCAATCAGCCCCAGCATTTT.

CDR3 loop: CASSPSLPYEQYF. Written as DNA, the CDR3 is TGTGCCAGTAGTCCGAGCCTTCCCTACGAGCAGTACTTC. The chain couples TRBV19 to TRBJ2-7, with no clear D. Per the germline V gene, CDR1 is LNHDA and CDR2 is SQIVND (reference sequence). The V and J ends lost 5 bases and 2 bases respectively, with 10 bases between them. The CDR3 sequence is 13 residues long. Filled out from reference TRBV19 and TRBJ2-7, the complete variable domain reads DGGITQSPKYLFRKEGQNVTLSCEQNLNHDAMYWYRQDPGQGLRLIYYSQIVNDFQKGDIAEGYSVSREKKESFPLTVTSAQKNPTAFYLCASSPSLPYEQYFGPGTRLTVT.

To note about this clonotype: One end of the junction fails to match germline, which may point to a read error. Here the CDR3 reads CANSYSYRINYGYTF. CDR3 DNA sequence: TGTGCCAACAGTTACTCGTACAGGATTAACTATGGCTACACCTTC. The chain recombines TRBV6-5 with TRBJ1-2, with a weak D call TRBD1 (5 bases). The CDR3 has 15 amino acids. Germline-derived CDR1 and CDR2 are MNHEY and SVGAGI.

The CDR3 nucleotides read TGTGCCAGCAGGACAGGCCCAGATACGCAGTATTTT. It encodes CASRTGPDTQYF. The gene calls are TRBV27 and TRBJ2-3; tentative D call: TRBD1 (6 bases). In germline, CDR1 is MNHEY, CDR2 SMNVEV (reference sequence). The CDR3 runs to 12 residues. Trimming took 6 bases from V and 4 from J, leaving 8 bases between them.

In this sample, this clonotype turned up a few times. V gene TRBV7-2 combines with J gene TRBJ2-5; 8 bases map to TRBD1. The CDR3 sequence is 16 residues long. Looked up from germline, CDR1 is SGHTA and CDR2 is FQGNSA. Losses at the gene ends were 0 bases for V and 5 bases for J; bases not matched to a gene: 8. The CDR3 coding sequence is TGTGCCAGCAGCTTAGCTGCGGCAGGGGGCGTGGAGACCCAGTACTTC. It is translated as CASSLAAAGGVETQYF.

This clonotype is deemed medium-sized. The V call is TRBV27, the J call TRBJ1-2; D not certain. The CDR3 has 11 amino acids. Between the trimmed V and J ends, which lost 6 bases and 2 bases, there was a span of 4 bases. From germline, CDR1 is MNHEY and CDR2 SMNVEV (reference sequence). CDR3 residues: CASRDNYGYTF. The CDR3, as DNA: TGTGCCAGCAGGGACAACTATGGCTACACCTTC.

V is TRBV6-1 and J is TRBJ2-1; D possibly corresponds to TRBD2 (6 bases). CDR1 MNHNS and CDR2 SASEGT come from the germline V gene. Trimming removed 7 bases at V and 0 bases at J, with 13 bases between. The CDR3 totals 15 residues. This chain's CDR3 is CASTTSQSSYNEQFF. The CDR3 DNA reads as TGTGCCAGCACTACTAGCCAGAGCTCCTACAATGAGCAGTTCTTC.

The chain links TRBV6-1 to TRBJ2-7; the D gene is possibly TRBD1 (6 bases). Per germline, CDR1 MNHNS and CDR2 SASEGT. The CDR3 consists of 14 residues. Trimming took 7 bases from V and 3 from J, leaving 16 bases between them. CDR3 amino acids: CASNGQNGGYEQYF. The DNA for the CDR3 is TGTGCCAGCAACGGACAGAACGGAGGCTACGAGCAGTACTTC.

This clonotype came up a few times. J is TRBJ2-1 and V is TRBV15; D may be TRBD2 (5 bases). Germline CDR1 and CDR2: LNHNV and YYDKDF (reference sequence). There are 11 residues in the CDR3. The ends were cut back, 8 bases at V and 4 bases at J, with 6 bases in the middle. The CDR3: CATEGYNEQFF. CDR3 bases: TGTGCCACCGAGGGATACAATGAGCAGTTCTTC.

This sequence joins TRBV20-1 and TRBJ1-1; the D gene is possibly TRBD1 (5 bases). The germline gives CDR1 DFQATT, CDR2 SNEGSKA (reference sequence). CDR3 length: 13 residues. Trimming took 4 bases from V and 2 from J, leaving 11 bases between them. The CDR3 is CSANRGLNTEAFF. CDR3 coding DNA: TGCAGTGCTAACCGGGGCCTAAACACTGAAGCTTTCTTT.

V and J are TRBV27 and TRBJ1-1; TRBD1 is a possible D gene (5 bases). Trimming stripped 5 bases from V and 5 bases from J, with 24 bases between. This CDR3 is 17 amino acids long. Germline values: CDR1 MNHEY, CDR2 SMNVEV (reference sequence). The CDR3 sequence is CASSPWGVRRRRTEAFF. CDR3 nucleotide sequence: TGTGCCAGCAGTCCCTGGGGGGTCAGGAGACGCCGAACTGAAGCTTTCTTT.

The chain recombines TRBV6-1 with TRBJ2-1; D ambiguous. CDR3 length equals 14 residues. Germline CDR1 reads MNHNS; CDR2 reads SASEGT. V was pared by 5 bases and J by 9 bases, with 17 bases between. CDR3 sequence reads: CASSNRARVGEQFF. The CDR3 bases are TGTGCCAGCAGTAACAGAGCAAGGGTAGGTGAGCAGTTCTTC.